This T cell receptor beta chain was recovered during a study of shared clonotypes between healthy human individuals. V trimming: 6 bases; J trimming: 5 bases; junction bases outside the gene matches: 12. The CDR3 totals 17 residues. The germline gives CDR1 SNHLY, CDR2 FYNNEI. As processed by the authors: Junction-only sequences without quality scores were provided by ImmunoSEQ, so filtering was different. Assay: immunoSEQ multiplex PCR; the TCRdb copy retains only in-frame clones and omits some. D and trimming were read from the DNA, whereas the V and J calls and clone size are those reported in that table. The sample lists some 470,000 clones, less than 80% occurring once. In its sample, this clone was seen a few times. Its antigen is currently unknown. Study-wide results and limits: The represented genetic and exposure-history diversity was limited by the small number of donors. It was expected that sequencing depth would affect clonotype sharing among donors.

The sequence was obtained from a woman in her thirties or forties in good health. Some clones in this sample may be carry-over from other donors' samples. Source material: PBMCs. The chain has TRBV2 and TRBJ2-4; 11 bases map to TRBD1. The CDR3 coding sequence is TGTGCCAGCAGAGACTGGGACAGGGGGGTTGATGAAAACATTCAGTACTTC. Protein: CASRDWDRGVDENIQYF.